This T cell receptor (beta chain) was identified in a study of blood T cell repertoires in COVID-19. The wider study: Acute and convalescent COVID-19 specimens originated in the United States, Italy and Spain. In each case, the material was cDNA or gDNA derived from T cells, B-cell-depleted T cells, or PBMCs.

Germline V gene data show CDR1 as MDHEN and CDR2 as SYDVKM. The trim removed 7 bases at V and 0 bases at J, leaving 5 bases unmatched. The CDR3 runs to 15 residues. The data were produced by immunoSEQ multiplex PCR, yet TCRdb's version contains in-frame clones alone and is incomplete. This table holds some 110,000 clones, around 83% found once. The chain carries TRBV28 and TRBJ2-2, with TRBD2 matching 7 bases. The receptor was derived from a woman of 80 years or more with COVID-19, enrolled during active disease. The sample comprised peripheral blood. The DNA of the CDR3 is TGTGCCAGCAAACCCGCGGGGGCGAACACCGGGGAGCTGTTTTTT. Translated, it gives CASKPAGANTGELFF.